Listed below are T cell receptor beta chains from one sample, sequenced in a study of tumor-infiltrating lymphocytes in primary liver carcinoma. TCRdb re-analysed the multiplex PCR reads in MiXCR, keeping a single row per CDR3 protein. The sample has 40,000 to 45,000 distinct CDR3 sequences; 65% to 85% are singletons. The sequenced sample was liver tumor tissue from sampling region 2. These receptor sequences come from a man in his forties with primary liver carcinoma and hepatitis B virus infection. Both conserved end residues are part of each CDR3. The order of the fields is clone size, D gene, J gene, V gene, CDR3 DNA, CDR3 protein. D genes are given only for firm matches. Clone size is shown for a subset of rows, as once, few, many or a class of expanded clone.

abundance: -; d_gene: TRBD2; j_gene: TRBJ2-1; v_gene: TRBV11-2; CDR3nt: TGCGCCAGCAGCTTGGATAGGGGCGGGAGGTTCTACAATAAGCAGTTCTTC; CDR3aa: CASSLDRGGRFYNKQFF
abundance: -; d_gene: TRBD1; j_gene: TRBJ2-7; v_gene: TRBV12-3/TRBV12-4; CDR3nt: TGTGCCAGCACCTGGGGGACAGGGGTCTATGATCAGTACTTC; CDR3aa: CASTWGTGVYDQYF
abundance: -; d_gene: -; j_gene: TRBJ1-5; v_gene: TRBV10-3; CDR3nt: TGTACCACGACCGGGATAGCCCAGGCGCCCCAGCATTTC; CDR3aa: CTTTGIAQAPQHF
abundance: -; d_gene: -; j_gene: TRBJ2-5; v_gene: TRBV5-4; CDR3nt: TGTCCAAGCATCCCAGCACAGGTGGGGGAGACCCAGTACTTC; CDR3aa: CPSIPAQVGETQYF
abundance: -; d_gene: -; j_gene: TRBJ1-5; v_gene: TRBV29-1; CDR3nt: TGCAGCGCCGGAGGGGGAGCGAATCAGTCCCATCGTTTT; CDR3aa: CSAGGGANQSHRF
abundance: -; d_gene: TRBD1; j_gene: TRBJ2-7; v_gene: TRBV29-1; CDR3nt: TGCAGCGTAGGGGACAGTGGCTACGAGCAGTACTTT; CDR3aa: CSVGDSGYEQYF
abundance: few; d_gene: -; j_gene: TRBJ1-1; v_gene: TRBV29-1; CDR3nt: TGCAGCGTTGGGAGAGGTCTTGTTGCAGCTTTCTTT; CDR3aa: CSVGRGLVAAFF
abundance: -; d_gene: TRBD1; j_gene: TRBJ1-1; v_gene: TRBV6-6; CDR3nt: TGCGTCAGCGGTCCGCGGACAGGTTTCACTGAAGCTTTCTTT; CDR3aa: CVSGPRTGFTEAFF
abundance: -; d_gene: -; j_gene: TRBJ2-2; v_gene: TRBV29-1; CDR3nt: TGCAGCGTCCCCGGTCCGGGGCCCACCGGGGAGCTGTTGTTT; CDR3aa: CSVPGPGPTGELLF
abundance: many; d_gene: TRBD2; j_gene: TRBJ2-7; v_gene: TRBV5-1; CDR3nt: TGCGCCAGCAGCTCGGGACTAGCGAGAACCTACGAGCAGTACTTC; CDR3aa: CASSSGLARTYEQYF
abundance: many; d_gene: -; j_gene: TRBJ1-5; v_gene: TRBV28; CDR3nt: TGTGCCAGCAGTTTATCGGGCTTGAAACCCCAGCATTTT; CDR3aa: CASSLSGLKPQHF
abundance: -; d_gene: TRBD1; j_gene: TRBJ2-7; v_gene: TRBV11-1; CDR3nt: TGTATCAGCAGGGGGAAGCGACCCTACGAGCAGTACTTC; CDR3aa: CISRGKRPYEQYF
abundance: -; d_gene: -; j_gene: TRBJ1-1; v_gene: TRBV20-1; CDR3nt: TGCAATGCGACCCACACTGAAGCTTTCTTT; CDR3aa: CNATHTEAFF
abundance: -; d_gene: -; j_gene: TRBJ2-2; v_gene: TRBV5-1; CDR3nt: TGCGCCAGCAGCTTCGCTCCAGGGGACGCCGGGGAGCTGTTTTTT; CDR3aa: CASSFAPGDAGELFF
abundance: -; d_gene: -; j_gene: TRBJ1-3; v_gene: TRBV7-9; CDR3nt: TGTGGAGGAGTAGGTGAGGGTGGGGGAAACACCATATATTTT; CDR3aa: CGGVGEGGGNTIYF
abundance: -; d_gene: -; j_gene: TRBJ2-7; v_gene: TRBV5-4; CDR3nt: TGTGCCAGCAGCTTTGGTCGGGAGAGCCCTCAGGACGAGCGGTACTTC; CDR3aa: CASSFGRESPQDERYF
abundance: -; d_gene: -; j_gene: TRBJ2-5; v_gene: TRBV28; CDR3nt: TGTGCCAGCAGAAAACAGTGTCCAGAGACTCAGTACTTC; CDR3aa: CASRKQCPETQYF
abundance: -; d_gene: -; j_gene: TRBJ2-3; v_gene: TRBV11-1; CDR3nt: TGTGCCAGCAGCTCTGGGGGAGGCTCTGTTGGATGCCGCACAGATACGCAGTATTTT; CDR3aa: CASSSGGGSVGCRTDTQYF
abundance: -; d_gene: -; j_gene: TRBJ1-1; v_gene: TRBV29-1; CDR3nt: TGCAGCTGGACCCTGAACACTGAAGCATTCTTT; CDR3aa: CSWTLNTEAFF
abundance: few; d_gene: TRBD1; j_gene: TRBJ1-4; v_gene: TRBV7-9; CDR3nt: TGTGCCAGCAGCCATCCGGGACAGGGGAGAGGTGAAAAACTGTTTTTT; CDR3aa: CASSHPGQGRGEKLFF
abundance: few; d_gene: -; j_gene: TRBJ2-3; v_gene: TRBV5-4; CDR3nt: TGTGCCAGTAGCTCATCGACAAGCACAGATACGCAGTATTTT; CDR3aa: CASSSSTSTDTQYF
abundance: few; d_gene: -; j_gene: TRBJ2-1; v_gene: TRBV29-1; CDR3nt: TGCAGCATTGATAGTGCGGGAAGGACCTATAATGAGCAGTTCTTC; CDR3aa: CSIDSAGRTYNEQFF
abundance: -; d_gene: -; j_gene: TRBJ2-2; v_gene: TRBV29-1; CDR3nt: TGCAGCGTTACACAAAAACCGACCGGGGCGTTGTTTTTT; CDR3aa: CSVTQKPTGALFF
abundance: -; d_gene: -; j_gene: TRBJ2-1; v_gene: TRBV11-2; CDR3nt: TGTGCCAGCAGCTTGGGTAACAGGGCGAGCTCCTATAATGAGCACTTCTTC; CDR3aa: CASSLGNRASSYNEHFF
abundance: many; d_gene: TRBD1; j_gene: TRBJ2-1; v_gene: TRBV6-2/TRBV6-3; CDR3nt: TGTGCCAGCGGACAGGTCCCAGGGGGTGAGCAGTTCTTC; CDR3aa: CASGQVPGGEQFF
abundance: -; d_gene: -; j_gene: TRBJ2-7; v_gene: TRBV6-5; CDR3nt: TGTGCCAGCAGTCCTGGGATAGGACGCTACAAGCAGTACTTC; CDR3aa: CASSPGIGRYKQYF
abundance: many; d_gene: -; j_gene: TRBJ1-6; v_gene: TRBV6-2/TRBV6-3; CDR3nt: TGTGCCAGCACCATCCGGGTTTCTAATTCACCCCTCCACTTT; CDR3aa: CASTIRVSNSPLHF
abundance: -; d_gene: -; j_gene: TRBJ2-1; v_gene: TRBV2; CDR3nt: TGTGCCAGCGGAGGAGGCTCGGGGGTCCTATACAATGAGCAGTTCTTC; CDR3aa: CASGGGSGVLYNEQFF
abundance: medium-sized; d_gene: -; j_gene: TRBJ2-5; v_gene: TRBV28; CDR3nt: TGTGCCAGCAGTCGGGACGTTGGGCAAGAGACCCAGTACTTC; CDR3aa: CASSRDVGQETQYF
abundance: -; d_gene: TRBD2; j_gene: TRBJ2-2; v_gene: TRBV6-6; CDR3nt: TGTGCCAGCAGCCGGACTAGCGGAAATGTCGGGGAGCTGTCTTTT; CDR3aa: CASSRTSGNVGELSF
abundance: few; d_gene: -; j_gene: TRBJ2-5; v_gene: TRBV12-3/TRBV12-4; CDR3nt: TGTGTCAGCAGTACCGATACAGGCGGAGAGACCCAGTACTTC; CDR3aa: CVSSTDTGGETQYF
abundance: few; d_gene: -; j_gene: TRBJ1-2; v_gene: TRBV5-1; CDR3nt: TGCGTCAGCAGCTTTCAGGGTATTGGCTACACCTTC; CDR3aa: CVSSFQGIGYTF
abundance: once; d_gene: -; j_gene: TRBJ2-7; v_gene: TRBV5-4; CDR3nt: TGTGCCAGCAGCATCCCGAGTGGCGGGACCCACGAGCTGTACTTC; CDR3aa: CASSIPSGGTHELYF
abundance: -; d_gene: TRBD2; j_gene: TRBJ2-1; v_gene: TRBV28; CDR3nt: TGTGCCAGCATCATTGGGGGGGTTGGGAATGAACAGTTCTTC; CDR3aa: CASIIGGVGNEQFF
abundance: -; d_gene: TRBD1; j_gene: TRBJ1-5; v_gene: TRBV6-1; CDR3nt: TGTGCAAACAGTGTTCCGGGACAGGGGAATCTGCCCCAGCATTTT; CDR3aa: CANSVPGQGNLPQHF
abundance: -; d_gene: -; j_gene: TRBJ2-1; v_gene: TRBV10-2; CDR3nt: TGCGCCAGCAGTGAATCTTTGGTCGGGGAGCAGTTCTTC; CDR3aa: CASSESLVGEQFF
abundance: -; d_gene: -; j_gene: TRBJ2-7; v_gene: TRBV4-1; CDR3nt: TGCGCCAGCAACCTCCTAGGGGTAGGGGACGAGGAGTACTTC; CDR3aa: CASNLLGVGDEEYF
abundance: -; d_gene: -; j_gene: TRBJ1-1; v_gene: TRBV29-1; CDR3nt: TGCAGCGTTGAAGTTTGGGGGGCTAGTAACAGTGAAGATTTCTTT; CDR3aa: CSVEVWGASNSEDFF
abundance: -; d_gene: TRBD2; j_gene: TRBJ2-1; v_gene: TRBV30; CDR3nt: TGTGCCTGGAGTGATAGCGGGAGGGCCGATGTCGCTGAGCAGTTCTTC; CDR3aa: CAWSDSGRADVAEQFF
abundance: medium-sized; d_gene: -; j_gene: TRBJ2-5; v_gene: TRBV12-3/TRBV12-4; CDR3nt: TGTGCCAGCAGTGACTGGGGGGAGGAGACCCAGTACTTC; CDR3aa: CASSDWGEETQYF
abundance: -; d_gene: -; j_gene: TRBJ2-5; v_gene: TRBV12-3/TRBV12-4; CDR3nt: TGTGCCAGCAGTCATGACAGGTTTAAGGAGACCCAGTACTTT; CDR3aa: CASSHDRFKETQYF
abundance: -; d_gene: -; j_gene: TRBJ2-1; v_gene: TRBV4-3; CDR3nt: TGCACCAGCAGCCAATTCCCCGCCCCGGCGGGCAATGAGCAGTTCTTC; CDR3aa: CTSSQFPAPAGNEQFF